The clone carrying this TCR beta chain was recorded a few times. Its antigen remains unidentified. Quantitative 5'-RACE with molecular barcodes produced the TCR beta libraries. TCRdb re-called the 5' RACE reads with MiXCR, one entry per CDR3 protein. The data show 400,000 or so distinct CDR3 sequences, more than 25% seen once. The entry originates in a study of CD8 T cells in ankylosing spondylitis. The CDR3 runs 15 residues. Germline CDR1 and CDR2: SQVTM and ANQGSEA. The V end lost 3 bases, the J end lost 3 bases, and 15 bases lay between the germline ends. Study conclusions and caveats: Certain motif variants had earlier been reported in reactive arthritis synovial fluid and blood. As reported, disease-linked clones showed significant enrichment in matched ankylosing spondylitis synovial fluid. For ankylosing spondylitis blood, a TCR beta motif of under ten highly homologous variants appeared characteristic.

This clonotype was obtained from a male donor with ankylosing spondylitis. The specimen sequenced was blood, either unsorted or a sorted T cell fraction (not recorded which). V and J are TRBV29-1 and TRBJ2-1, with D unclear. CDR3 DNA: TGCAGCGTTGATAAAGTAGGACGCATCTACAATGAGCAGTTCTTC. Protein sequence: CSVDKVGRIYNEQFF.